This passage covers 25 T cell receptor beta chains from one sample sequenced in a study of vaccination effects on CD4 cells after COVID-19. Their recognized antigens are unknown. ViraFEST used viral peptide pools to expand antigen-specific CD4+ T cells before sequencing. CD4+ T cell isolation took place after more than eight days of culture. Previously uninfected by SARS-CoV-2, the vaccine recipients also showed negative nucleocapsid antibodies. TCRdb's table, derived via immunoSEQ multiplex PCR, lists solely in-frame clones and lacks some. This table holds about 73,000 clones, around 78% found once. Source: CD4+ T cells from PBMCs cultured with SARS-CoV-2 spike peptides, taken before COVID-19 vaccination. All receptors derive from a human donor who received a COVID-19 vaccine.

This chain uses TRBV4-1 with TRBJ2-5; 9 nucleotides align to TRBD1. Germline loops: CDR1 MGHRA, CDR2 YSYEKL. Unmatched junction bases numbered 4, after V lost 6 bases and J lost 5 bases. The CDR3 consists of 13 residues. This chain's CDR3 is CASRRTGGETQYF. The CDR3 DNA reads TGCGCCAGCAGACGTACAGGGGGCGAGACCCAGTACTTC.

The rearrangement uses TRBV10-2 and TRBJ2-3; no reliable D call. This CDR3 is built from 14 residues. Germline V gene sequence: CDR1 WSHSY, CDR2 SAAADI. V gave up 10 bases and J gave up 3 bases, with 17 bases separating them. CDR3: CATKAGAATDTQYF. Here the CDR3 DNA reads TGCGCCACGAAAGCAGGCGCAGCTACAGATACGCAGTATTTT.

V is TRBV19 and J is TRBJ1-2, with 10 bases identical to TRBD1. CDR1 is LNHDA and CDR2 is SQIVND in the germline V gene (reference sequence). The ends lost 6 bases at V and 6 bases at J; junction bases unmatched: 7. The CDR3 is 14 amino acids. CDR3 residues: CASSRDRGLNGYTF. Written as DNA, the CDR3 is TGTGCCAGTAGCCGGGACAGGGGATTGAATGGCTACACCTTC.

Turning to this clone: The same CDR3 also results from other DNA sequences found in this sample. The chain joins TRBV2 to TRBJ1-1; D gene uncertain. V was shortened by 3 bases and J by 1 base, with 6 bases between the two germline ends. The CDR3 is made up of 13 amino acids. Germline V gene sequence: CDR1 SNHLY, CDR2 FYNNEI. CDR3 amino acids: CASSEGGNTEAFF. As DNA, the CDR3 is TGTGCCAGCAGTGAGGGCGGGAACACTGAAGCTTTCTTT.

V is TRBV18 and J is TRBJ1-5; D ambiguous. Germline V gene sequence: CDR1 KGHSH, CDR2 LQKENI. This CDR3 contains 12 residues. V lost 5 bases and J 3 bases, leaving 5 bases between the germline ends. CDR3 sequence (DNA): TGTGCCAGCTCAGGGAACAATCAGCCCCAGCATTTT. Protein: CASSGNNQPQHF.

V and J are TRBV4-3 and TRBJ1-1; the D is unclear. The germline gives CDR1 LGHNA, CDR2 YSLEER. The CDR3 is 14 amino acids. V was shortened by 0 bases and J by 0 bases, with 5 bases between the two germline ends. The CDR3 DNA reads TGCGCCAGCAGCCAAGAACAGCTGAACACTGAAGCTTTCTTT. This sequence encodes CASSQEQLNTEAFF.

The chain links TRBV5-1 to TRBJ2-1, with 8 bases lining up with TRBD2. Germline lookup yields CDR1 SGHRS and CDR2 YFSETQ. J lost 8 bases, V lost 3 bases, and 7 bases had no gene match. The CDR3 has 14 residues. The CDR3 sequence: CASSSGGGGDEQFF. In DNA form, the CDR3 reads TGCGCCAGCAGCTCCGGGGGGGGTGGCGATGAGCAGTTCTTC.

The chain links TRBV10-3 to TRBJ2-3; TRBD2 might be the D (6 bases). CDR1 and CDR2 from the germline V gene are ENHRY and SYGVKD. Deletions cut 4 bases from V and 3 bases from J, with 11 bases between. The length of the CDR3 is 14 residues. The CDR3 DNA follows: TGTGCCATCAGTGGAATTGGGAGGACAGATACGCAGTATTTT. It codes for CAISGIGRTDTQYF.

Written as DNA, the CDR3 is TGTGCCAGCCCCCGGGACAGGGAATTGAATCAGCCCCAGCATTTT. It translates to CASPRDRELNQPQHF. The chain joins TRBV3-1 (or the pseudogene TRBV3-2) to TRBJ1-5, with 9 bases identical to TRBD1. The CDR3 contains 15 residues. CDR1 and CDR2 from the germline V gene are LGHDT and YNNKEL (reference sequence). The V and J ends lost 8 bases and 4 bases, in that order; junction bases with no gene match: 9.

This clone was observed a single time. This chain connects TRBV7-3 to TRBJ2-2; 14 bases align to TRBD2. With V trimmed by 5 bases and J by 7 bases, 6 bases remained unmatched. From germline, CDR1 is SGHTA and CDR2 FQGTGA. The CDR3 length is 16 residues. In nucleotides, the CDR3 is TGTGCCAGCAGCATTGGACTAGCGGGGGGTTACGGGGAGCTGTTTTTT. Protein product: CASSIGLAGGYGELFF.

The chain combines TRBV5-1 with TRBJ2-3; D not resolved. Germline lookup yields CDR1 SGHRS and CDR2 YFSETQ. Trimming shortened V by 0 bases and J by 6 bases, and 11 bases separated the two germline ends. The CDR3 extends over 14 amino acids. The CDR3 DNA follows: TGCGCCAGCAGCTTGGGGCCTAACGAGGATACGCAGTATTTT. Translated: CASSLGPNEDTQYF.

The CDR3 DNA is TGTGCCAGCAGTTATCTAGCGGGGGGACCGAACACCGGGGAGCTGTTTTTT. It yields the protein CASSYLAGGPNTGELFF. This chain uses TRBV6-2 or TRBV6-3 with TRBJ2-2; 11 positions agree with TRBD2. CDR3 length: 17 amino acids. CDR1 is MNHEY, CDR2 SVGEGT, per germline. Trimming took 3 bases from V and 0 from J; bases not matched to a gene: 3.

The genes are TRBV24-1 and TRBJ2-7; D is undetermined. The CDR3 covers 16 residues. Trimming stripped 4 bases from V and 3 bases from J, with 18 bases between. Germline CDR1 KGHDR, CDR2 SFDVKD. CDR3 loop: CATSERPDPYNYEQYV. The DNA for the CDR3 is TGTGCCACCAGTGAACGGCCCGACCCCTACAACTACGAGCAGTACGTC.

This clone came up once. This chain joins TRBV5-5 and TRBJ2-7; TRBD2 matches at 7 bases. CDR3 length: 15 residues. Germline V gene lookup returns CDR1 SGHKS and CDR2 YYEKEE (reference sequence). V trimming: 4 bases; J trimming: 4 bases; junction bases outside the gene matches: 11. CDR3 DNA: TGTGCCAGCAGCCCGGGGGAGGGGATTAGGTACGAGCAGTACGTC. Residues: CASSPGEGIRYEQYV.

The rearrangement uses TRBV15 and TRBJ2-3; TRBD2 agrees at 7 bases. This CDR3 comprises 18 residues. V lost 0 bases to trimming and J lost 5 bases; unmatched junction nucleotides: 14. The germline gives CDR1 LNHNV, CDR2 YYDKDF (reference sequence). The CDR3 region is CATSRDRSRTRGGDTQYF. In nucleotides, the CDR3 is TGTGCCACCAGCAGAGATCGTAGTAGGACTAGAGGAGGAGATACGCAGTATTTT.

J is TRBJ1-5 and V is TRBV6-5, with 11 bases identical to TRBD1. Germline lookup yields CDR1 MNHEY and CDR2 SVGAGI. The CDR3 has 15 amino acids. Germline trimming cut 8 bases from V and 6 bases from J; bases unmatched to any gene: 9. CDR3 coding DNA: TGTGCCAGCCGCCGGGACAGGGGGATTGGTCAGCCCCAGCATTTT. Amino acids: CASRRDRGIGQPQHF.

The J gene is TRBJ1-6, the V gene TRBV5-1; D is unclear. This CDR3 has 15 residues. CDR1 and CDR2 from the germline V gene are SGHRS and YFSETQ. V lost 2 bases to trimming and J lost 10 bases, with 16 bases between them. Here the CDR3 DNA reads TGCGCCAGCAGCTTCAACGGCCACTTTCAATCACCCCTCCACTTT. It codes for CASSFNGHFQSPLHF.

This clone came up a few times. The chain recombines TRBV11-2 with TRBJ1-6; D is perhaps TRBD1 (6 bases). Trimming stripped 6 bases from V and 7 bases from J, with 13 bases between. The CDR3 runs to 14 residues. Germline assignment: CDR1 SGHAT and CDR2 FQNNGV. Written as DNA, the CDR3 is TGTGCCAGCAGTTTGACAGGTTGGAATTCACCCCTCCACTTT. It encodes CASSLTGWNSPLHF.

The V gene is TRBV2, the J gene TRBJ2-5, with TRBD1 as a possible D gene (5 bases). The germline CDR1 and CDR2 sequences are SNHLY and FYNNEI. V gave up 4 bases and J gave up 9 bases, with 15 bases separating them. The CDR3 runs to 13 residues. DNA for the CDR3: TGTGCCAGCAGTGGGACCGCCCAAGGGGCCCAGTACTTC. It specifies CASSGTAQGAQYF.

In this sample, this clone turned up once. The J gene is TRBJ2-5, the V gene TRBV7-9; 7 bases match TRBD1. V trimming: 6 bases; J trimming: 2 bases; junction bases outside the gene matches: 6. Per the germline V gene, CDR1 is SEHNR and CDR2 is FQNEAQ (reference sequence). The length of the CDR3 is 14 residues. The CDR3 sequence: CASSTRQGQETQYF. The CDR3 nucleotides read TGTGCCAGCAGTACTAGACAGGGTCAAGAGACCCAGTACTTC.

V and J are TRBV28 and TRBJ1-4; no reliable D call. The germline CDR1 and CDR2 sequences are MDHEN and SYDVKM. V gave up 3 bases and J gave up 8 bases, with 10 bases separating them. This CDR3 has 13 amino acids. Here the CDR3 DNA reads TGTGCCAGCAGTTTTGGGAGTGAGGAAAAACTGTTTTTT. This sequence encodes CASSFGSEEKLFF.

CDR3 protein: CASSFQGSGEQYV. The CDR3 DNA reads TGTGCCAGCAGTTTTCAGGGTAGCGGCGAGCAGTACGTC. This chain links TRBV28 with TRBJ2-7; tentatively, D is TRBD2 (6 bases). The CDR3 is 13 amino acids. Germline CDR1 MDHEN, CDR2 SYDVKM. The V end was cut by 3 bases, the J end by 6 bases, with 12 bases between.

V is TRBV5-1 and J is TRBJ2-5; D is unclear. The CDR3 loop spans 14 amino acids. CDR1 is SGHRS, CDR2 YFSETQ, per germline. V shed 0 bases and J shed 4 bases, with 10 bases lying between them. The CDR3 bases are TGCGCCAGCAGCTTGGATGGGTCTGGAGAGACCCAGTACTTC. This codes for CASSLDGSGETQYF.

This clone was detected once. The chain uses TRBV6-6 and TRBJ1-6; TRBD1 aligns across 8 bases. V was clipped by 6 bases and J by 5 bases; unmatched bases: 3. Germline CDR1 and CDR2: MNHNY and SVGAGI (reference sequence). This CDR3 comprises 14 residues. DNA of the CDR3: TGTGCCAGCAGGCTACAGGGGGATAATTCACCCCTCCACTTT. It is translated as CASRLQGDNSPLHF.

The CDR3 coding sequence is TGTGCCACCAGACCCGGGACTGACTACAATGAGCAGTTCTTC. Its protein is CATRPGTDYNEQFF. The rearrangement links TRBV24-1 to TRBJ2-1; possible D gene TRBD2, 6 bases. Between the trimmed V and J ends, which lost 7 bases and 3 bases, there was a span of 12 bases. Germline assignment: CDR1 KGHDR and CDR2 SFDVKD. The CDR3 is 14 amino acids.